Sequencing of this T cell receptor (beta chain) was carried out in a study of graft-versus-host responses after intestinal transplantation. Details on this clone: No antigen is known for it.

The CDR3 consists of 12 residues. The V gene's germline CDR1 is SGHNT and CDR2 YYREEE (reference sequence). Trimming shortened V by 4 bases and J by 5 bases, and 9 bases separated the two germline ends. Findings and caveats of the study: Researchers found GvH clones in recipient marrow, and some showed up first in ileum or blood.

Data came from immunoSEQ multiplex PCR; TCRdb stores just in-frame clones and leaves some out. The repertoire has roughly 80,000 clones, around 87% of them found once; the top ten carry more than 7%. The genes are TRBV5-4 and TRBJ1-1; no definite D call. This receptor was obtained from a human donor who was the organ donor for an intestinal transplant. Sample: unstimulated CD8+ T cells sorted from spleen or lymph node cells, taken before transplant. CDR3: CASSPGGTEAFF. The CDR3 DNA reads TGTGCCAGCAGCCCGGGAGGTACTGAAGCTTTCTTT.